This TCR beta chain was captured by sequencing in a study of blood T cell repertoires in COVID-19. Seattle researchers signed up patients amid active infection and tracked them longitudinally. Germline values: CDR1 SGDLS, CDR2 YYNGEE. Trimming took 3 bases from V and 5 from J; bases not matched to a gene: 13. This CDR3 is 17 amino acids long. Study processing details: Scientists estimated how many nucleated cells there were by amplifying reference gene primers. Profiling relied on immunoSEQ multiplex PCR, and the TCRdb table lists in-frame clones only, not all of them. V and J calls and clone size are as listed in that table; D and trimming were resolved from the DNA. The sample lists around 260,000 clones; 88% were seen once.

The specimen sequenced was peripheral blood. This sequence joins TRBV9 and TRBJ1-5; 8 bases fit TRBD1. This clonotype was obtained from a woman in her seventies with COVID-19, enrolled during active disease. The CDR3 loop reads CASSERKMDREDQPQHF. The CDR3 nucleotides are TGTGCCAGCAGCGAACGAAAAATGGACAGGGAAGATCAGCCCCAGCATTTT.